This T cell receptor beta chain was found in a study of early T cells in non-severe SARS-CoV-2 infection. As for the study in general: It was bulk RNA from unsorted whole blood that was sequenced, and the chains were unpaired.

Overall study results and limits: Reliance on VDJdb matching favored anti-spike CD8 responses; private and CD4 specificities were missed.

CDR3 length: 13 amino acids. Germline CDR1 KGHSH, CDR2 LQKENI. V was trimmed by 4 bases and J by 3 bases, leaving 8 bases between them. This clonotype was recorded many times. What it binds is unknown. Attachment of unique molecular identifiers was made to individual cDNA molecules. TCRdb re-called the 5' RACE reads with MiXCR, one entry per CDR3 protein. The sample carries about 38,000 distinct CDR3 sequences, approximately 4.6% recorded once. This TCR was sampled from an adult who was a healthcare worker with PCR-confirmed SARS-CoV-2 infection or an uninfected control (not recorded which). J is TRBJ2-3 and V is TRBV18, with a possible D match to TRBD1 (6 bases). The sequencing input was whole blood. The DNA of the CDR3 is TGTGCCAGCTCACAAACAGGGACAGATACGCAGTATTTT. This encodes CASSQTGTDTQYF.